A selection of T cell receptor beta chains follows, all from one sample in a study of CXCR3-negative and CXCR3-positive naive CD8 T cells. From its re-call of the 5' RACE reads, TCRdb lists each CDR3 protein once, without DNA. The record lists roughly 100,000 distinct CDR3 sequences, of which the ten most abundant hold 0.85% to 1.4%. Material for sequencing was naive CXCR3- CD8+ T cells from blood. The origin of the receptors is a human donor in good health. Some clones in this sample may be carry-over from other donors' samples. Both conserved end residues are part of each CDR3. Fields, in order: V gene, J gene, CDR3 protein.

>TRBV21-1|TRBJ2-4
CASTDGTAKNIQYF
>TRBV29-1|TRBJ2-7
CRVQDRGSNEQYF
>TRBV2|TRBJ2-3
CASSVRQRPDKDTQYF
>TRBV12-5|TRBJ2-7
CASGLVPLATGDPYEQYF
>TRBV6-7|TRBJ2-2
CAIKGDTGELFF
>TRBV6-2/TRBV6-3|TRBJ2-5
CASRYSGGQETQYF
>TRBV21-1|TRBJ2-5
CASSKDHGTEETQYF
>TRBV2|TRBJ2-2
CASRTSSNTGELFF
>TRBV7-8|TRBJ1-1
CASSTRQGWDTEAFF
>TRBV7-9|TRBJ2-3
CASSHPASGTSTDTQYF
>TRBV10-3|TRBJ2-3
CAISELWTGKDTDTQYF
>TRBV7-6|TRBJ2-2
CASNTGLTGNTGELFF
>TRBV5-1|TRBJ2-5
CASSVLGTDRETQYF
>TRBV28|TRBJ2-3
CASSLLVGFGYTQYF
>TRBV27|TRBJ1-1
CASSPHGGEAFF
>TRBV7-9|TRBJ2-7
CASSWGTGVKGEQYF
>TRBV5-1|TRBJ2-2
CASSLVGASNTGELFF
>TRBV29-1|TRBJ2-7
CSVHTDSFAYEQYF
>TRBV7-9|TRBJ2-7
CASSPPGTYEQYF
>TRBV20-1|TRBJ2-1
CSARPLAGALSYNEQFF
>TRBV6-2/TRBV6-3|TRBJ2-7
CASSYVGAFSEQYF
>TRBV6-2/TRBV6-3|TRBJ2-7
CASSYAAGAFEQYF
>TRBV10-3|TRBJ2-2
CAISERTANTGELFF
>TRBV19|TRBJ2-1
CAERQSGTGCNEQFF
>TRBV9|TRBJ2-3
CASSANPTFSTDTQYF
>TRBV4-1|TRBJ2-1
CASSHHRVRAQQFF
>TRBV29-1|TRBJ2-7
CSPNRPRFYEQYF